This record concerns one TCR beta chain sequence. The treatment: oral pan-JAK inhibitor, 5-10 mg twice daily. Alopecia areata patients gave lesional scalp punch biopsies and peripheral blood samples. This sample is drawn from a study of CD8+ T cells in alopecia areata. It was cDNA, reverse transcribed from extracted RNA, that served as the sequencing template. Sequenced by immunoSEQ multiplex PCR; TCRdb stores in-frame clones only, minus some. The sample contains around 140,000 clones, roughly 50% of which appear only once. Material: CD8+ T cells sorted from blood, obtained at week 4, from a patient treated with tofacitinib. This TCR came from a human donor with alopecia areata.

CDR3 loop: CASSETGGATNEKLFF. The CDR3 coding sequence is TGCGCCAGCAGCGAGACAGGGGGTGCAACTAATGAAAAACTGTTTTTT. The V gene is TRBV5-1, the J gene TRBJ1-4; 9 bases fit TRBD1. V lost 4 bases, J lost 0 bases, and 4 bases stayed unmatched. CDR3 length: 16 residues. CDR1 is SGHRS and CDR2 is YFSETQ in the germline V gene.